Listed below are T cell receptor beta chains from one sample, sequenced in a study of human T cells and chemical hapten exposure. TCRdb re-called the RACE reads with MiXCR, one entry per CDR3 protein. The sample yields 75,000 to 100,000 distinct CDR3 sequences, roughly a tenth seen once. Sequenced here: whole blood, sampled in connection with sensitization to the hapten diphenylcyclopropenone (DPC). The receptors originated from a woman in her thirties or forties with alopecia areata. Some clones in this sample may be carry-over from other donors' samples. Each CDR3 is given with its conserved first and last residue. The order of the fields is clone size, CDR3 length, J gene, V gene, D gene, CDR3 DNA, CDR3 protein. D genes are given only for firm matches. The size field is filled for only some rows; it gives once, few, many or a size class.

clone size: -; CDR3 length: 15; J gene: TRBJ1-5; V gene: TRBV6-2/TRBV6-3; D gene: -; CDR3 DNA: TGTGCCAGCAGTTATGGGAGGACCTACAATCAGCCCCAGCATTTT; CDR3 protein: CASSYGRTYNQPQHF
clone size: many; CDR3 length: 15; J gene: TRBJ2-2; V gene: TRBV15; D gene: TRBD2; CDR3 DNA: TGTGCCACCAGTTTCCTAGCGGAAAACACCGGGGAGCTGTTTTTT; CDR3 protein: CATSFLAENTGELFF
clone size: -; CDR3 length: 16; J gene: TRBJ1-3; V gene: TRBV18; D gene: -; CDR3 DNA: TGTGCCAGCTCACGTGTCAGGTCGACGGCTGGAAACACCATATATTTT; CDR3 protein: CASSRVRSTAGNTIYF
clone size: many; CDR3 length: 14; J gene: TRBJ2-5; V gene: TRBV7-2; D gene: -; CDR3 DNA: TGTGCCAGCAGCTTAAGGGGGTCCCAAGAGACCCAGTACTTC; CDR3 protein: CASSLRGSQETQYF
clone size: -; CDR3 length: 14; J gene: TRBJ1-4; V gene: TRBV4-1; D gene: TRBD1; CDR3 DNA: TGCGCCAGCAGCCTACGTGACAGGGGTGAAAAACTGTTTTTT; CDR3 protein: CASSLRDRGEKLFF
clone size: many; CDR3 length: 18; J gene: TRBJ2-1; V gene: TRBV4-3; D gene: TRBD2; CDR3 DNA: TGCGCCAGCAGCCCCACTGGCTTAGCGGGAGCAGGCTACAATGAGCAGTTCTTC; CDR3 protein: CASSPTGLAGAGYNEQFF
clone size: few; CDR3 length: 15; J gene: TRBJ2-7; V gene: TRBV7-2; D gene: -; CDR3 DNA: TGTGCCAGCAGCTTAGGGGGCACCGAGATACGACAGCAGTACTTC; CDR3 protein: CASSLGGTEIRQQYF
clone size: -; CDR3 length: 14; J gene: TRBJ2-7; V gene: TRBV19; D gene: -; CDR3 DNA: TGTGCCAGTAGTCATGCTCAGGGAAAGGCCGAGCAGTACTTC; CDR3 protein: CASSHAQGKAEQYF
clone size: few; CDR3 length: 16; J gene: TRBJ2-1; V gene: TRBV19; D gene: TRBD2; CDR3 DNA: TGTGCCAGTAGAACACGGACTAGCGGGAGGATATATGAGCAGTTCTTC; CDR3 protein: CASRTRTSGRIYEQFF
clone size: -; CDR3 length: 14; J gene: TRBJ2-3; V gene: TRBV7-9; D gene: -; CDR3 DNA: TGTGCCAGCAGCTTTGAAGACCCCACAGATACGCAGTATTTT; CDR3 protein: CASSFEDPTDTQYF
clone size: once; CDR3 length: 14; J gene: TRBJ1-4; V gene: TRBV11-2; D gene: TRBD1; CDR3 DNA: TGTGCCAGCAGCTATGGACAGGGGATTGAAAAACTGTTTTTT; CDR3 protein: CASSYGQGIEKLFF
clone size: -; CDR3 length: 14; J gene: TRBJ2-5; V gene: TRBV6-5; D gene: -; CDR3 DNA: TGTGCCAGCGGTACACCTAGCCTCCAAGAGACCCAGTACTTC; CDR3 protein: CASGTPSLQETQYF
clone size: many; CDR3 length: 15; J gene: TRBJ2-4; V gene: TRBV5-6; D gene: -; CDR3 DNA: TGTGCCAGCAAGGTTGGGACCGATGCCAAAAACATTCAGTACTTC; CDR3 protein: CASKVGTDAKNIQYF
clone size: many; CDR3 length: 14; J gene: TRBJ1-4; V gene: TRBV7-2; D gene: -; CDR3 DNA: TGTGCCAGCAGCTTGGGTGGAAGGAATGAAAAACTGTTTTTT; CDR3 protein: CASSLGGRNEKLFF
clone size: many; CDR3 length: 15; J gene: TRBJ2-1; V gene: TRBV7-6; D gene: -; CDR3 DNA: TGTGCCAGCAGCTTAGGTCCGTGGGAGGCCAATGAGCAGTTCTTC; CDR3 protein: CASSLGPWEANEQFF
clone size: few; CDR3 length: 12; J gene: TRBJ2-1; V gene: TRBV29-1; D gene: -; CDR3 DNA: TGCAGCGTTGAACGGAATAGCGTAGGGCAGTTCTTC; CDR3 protein: CSVERNSVGQFF
clone size: many; CDR3 length: 12; J gene: TRBJ2-1; V gene: TRBV6-2/TRBV6-3; D gene: -; CDR3 DNA: TGTGCCAGCACCCAAACCGGATTTGAGCAGTTCTTC; CDR3 protein: CASTQTGFEQFF
clone size: many; CDR3 length: 15; J gene: TRBJ2-5; V gene: TRBV5-5; D gene: -; CDR3 DNA: TGTGCCAGCAGCCTGGTCGGGTTGTACCAAGAGACCCAGTACTTC; CDR3 protein: CASSLVGLYQETQYF
clone size: few; CDR3 length: 14; J gene: TRBJ1-5; V gene: TRBV2; D gene: -; CDR3 DNA: TGTGCCAGCAGTGTACTGGATGGCAATCAGCCCCAGCATTTT; CDR3 protein: CASSVLDGNQPQHF
clone size: many; CDR3 length: 13; J gene: TRBJ2-4; V gene: TRBV20-1; D gene: -; CDR3 DNA: TGCAGTGCTAGAGTTGTAGCCAAAAACATTCAGTACTTC; CDR3 protein: CSARVVAKNIQYF
clone size: many; CDR3 length: 13; J gene: TRBJ2-3; V gene: TRBV29-1; D gene: -; CDR3 DNA: TGCAGCGTTGTGGGGGGGGCCACAGATACGCAGTATTTT; CDR3 protein: CSVVGGATDTQYF
clone size: -; CDR3 length: 14; J gene: TRBJ2-7; V gene: TRBV18; D gene: -; CDR3 DNA: TGTGCCAGCTCACCGAATGGGGCCCCCTACGAGCAGTACTTC; CDR3 protein: CASSPNGAPYEQYF
clone size: few; CDR3 length: 13; J gene: TRBJ2-7; V gene: TRBV7-2; D gene: -; CDR3 DNA: TGTGCCAGCAGCTTACCTTCAATCCACGAGCAGTACTTC; CDR3 protein: CASSLPSIHEQYF
clone size: -; CDR3 length: 15; J gene: TRBJ2-7; V gene: TRBV6-5; D gene: -; CDR3 DNA: TGTGCCAGCAGTTACTCGACCGGGGGTGCATACGAGCAGTACTTC; CDR3 protein: CASSYSTGGAYEQYF
clone size: -; CDR3 length: 16; J gene: TRBJ2-3; V gene: TRBV7-2; D gene: TRBD2; CDR3 DNA: TGTGCCAGCAGCTCCCTACCGGGAGGATTCGGAGATACGCAGTATTTT; CDR3 protein: CASSSLPGGFGDTQYF
clone size: many; CDR3 length: 14; J gene: TRBJ2-3; V gene: TRBV2; D gene: -; CDR3 DNA: TGTGCCAGCAGGACCCCCAAGGGGAAGGATACGCAGTATTTT; CDR3 protein: CASRTPKGKDTQYF
clone size: many; CDR3 length: 18; J gene: TRBJ2-7; V gene: TRBV18; D gene: TRBD1; CDR3 DNA: TGTGCCAGCTCACCACCTATTTTACAGGACAGGGGGTCCTACGAGCAGTACTTC; CDR3 protein: CASSPPILQDRGSYEQYF
clone size: many; CDR3 length: 23; J gene: TRBJ2-3; V gene: TRBV4-3; D gene: -; CDR3 DNA: TGCGCCAGCAGCCAAGCATATCGCGCCGCCCCCATCACGGCAGGGGTTCAGACAGATACGCAGTATTTT; CDR3 protein: CASSQAYRAAPITAGVQTDTQYF
clone size: -; CDR3 length: 13; J gene: TRBJ1-3; V gene: TRBV11-1; D gene: -; CDR3 DNA: TGTGCCAGCAGCTTCCAGTCCGGAAACACCATATATTTT; CDR3 protein: CASSFQSGNTIYF
clone size: -; CDR3 length: 12; J gene: TRBJ2-1; V gene: TRBV20-1; D gene: -; CDR3 DNA: TGCAGTGCTAGGCGACTACACAATGAGCAGTTCTTC; CDR3 protein: CSARRLHNEQFF
clone size: many; CDR3 length: 14; J gene: TRBJ2-6; V gene: TRBV5-1; D gene: -; CDR3 DNA: TGCGCCAGTTTCGAAACGACTGGGGCCAACGTCCTGACTTTC; CDR3 protein: CASFETTGANVLTF
clone size: once; CDR3 length: 15; J gene: TRBJ2-7; V gene: TRBV5-4; D gene: -; CDR3 DNA: TGTGCCAGCAGCCTGTACCGGGACGCCTCCTACGAGCAGTACTTC; CDR3 protein: CASSLYRDASYEQYF
clone size: few; CDR3 length: 16; J gene: TRBJ2-1; V gene: TRBV7-3; D gene: -; CDR3 DNA: TGTGCCAGCAGCTTGGTAGGGATCTCTAACGTTGATGAGCAGTTCTTC; CDR3 protein: CASSLVGISNVDEQFF
clone size: -; CDR3 length: 15; J gene: TRBJ2-7; V gene: TRBV28; D gene: -; CDR3 DNA: TGTGCCAGCAGTCCCGGGACTGTGAGCTCCTACGAGCAGTACTTC; CDR3 protein: CASSPGTVSSYEQYF
clone size: few; CDR3 length: 16; J gene: TRBJ2-2; V gene: TRBV11-2; D gene: TRBD2; CDR3 DNA: TGTGCCAGCAGCTCTATTAGCGGGAGGGCAGCCGGGGAGCTGTTTTTT; CDR3 protein: CASSSISGRAAGELFF
clone size: -; CDR3 length: 13; J gene: TRBJ1-4; V gene: TRBV29-1; D gene: -; CDR3 DNA: TGCAGCGTTGGCAGGGCGGATAATGAAAAACTGTTTTTT; CDR3 protein: CSVGRADNEKLFF
clone size: -; CDR3 length: 13; J gene: TRBJ2-1; V gene: TRBV10-3; D gene: TRBD2; CDR3 DNA: TGTGCCATCAGTGAGTCCTTAGCGGGAGAATTTGTCTTC; CDR3 protein: CAISESLAGEFVF
clone size: -; CDR3 length: 16; J gene: TRBJ2-1; V gene: TRBV10-3; D gene: -; CDR3 DNA: TGTGCCATCACCGCCACAGGAAGGGTGTCCTACAATGAGCAGTTCTTC; CDR3 protein: CAITATGRVSYNEQFF
clone size: few; CDR3 length: 14; J gene: TRBJ1-5; V gene: TRBV6-1; D gene: -; CDR3 DNA: TGTGCCACCTCGGACCACCACGTCGGTCAGCCCCAGCATTTT; CDR3 protein: CATSDHHVGQPQHF
clone size: few; CDR3 length: 13; J gene: TRBJ2-7; V gene: TRBV14; D gene: -; CDR3 DNA: TGTGCCAGCAGCCAAGCTGGGGGCTACGAGCAGTACTTC; CDR3 protein: CASSQAGGYEQYF
clone size: many; CDR3 length: 13; J gene: TRBJ2-7; V gene: TRBV7-2; D gene: TRBD1; CDR3 DNA: TGTGCCAGCAGCTTAAGCGCTTCACAGGGGGAGTACTTC; CDR3 protein: CASSLSASQGEYF
clone size: many; CDR3 length: 13; J gene: TRBJ2-3; V gene: TRBV20-1; D gene: -; CDR3 DNA: TGCAGTGCTAGAAAGGTGGGGGCAGATACGCAGTATTTT; CDR3 protein: CSARKVGADTQYF
clone size: -; CDR3 length: 15; J gene: TRBJ2-7; V gene: TRBV12-3/TRBV12-4; D gene: TRBD2; CDR3 DNA: TGTGCCAGCAGTTTCGAGGGTAGCGGGTACTACGAGCAGTACTTC; CDR3 protein: CASSFEGSGYYEQYF
clone size: -; CDR3 length: 15; J gene: TRBJ2-3; V gene: TRBV29-1; D gene: TRBD1; CDR3 DNA: TGCAGCGTTGAAGATTTGACAGGGGTTCCAGATACGCAGTATTTT; CDR3 protein: CSVEDLTGVPDTQYF
clone size: many; CDR3 length: 14; J gene: TRBJ2-7; V gene: TRBV6-5; D gene: -; CDR3 DNA: TGTGCCAGCAGTTACTCTCAGGGAAGGAGGGAGCAGTACTTC; CDR3 protein: CASSYSQGRREQYF
clone size: -; CDR3 length: 14; J gene: TRBJ2-7; V gene: TRBV7-9; D gene: -; CDR3 DNA: TGTGCCAGCAGCATTTCCCGGACAGCCTACGAGCAGTACTTC; CDR3 protein: CASSISRTAYEQYF
clone size: many; CDR3 length: 15; J gene: TRBJ2-3; V gene: TRBV5-4; D gene: TRBD1; CDR3 DNA: TGTGCCAGCAGCGAGCCGGGACAGGCCACAGATACGCAGTATTTT; CDR3 protein: CASSEPGQATDTQYF
clone size: few; CDR3 length: 13; J gene: TRBJ2-7; V gene: TRBV7-6; D gene: TRBD1; CDR3 DNA: TGTGCCAGTACACAGGGGGAGGCCTACGAGCAGTACTTC; CDR3 protein: CASTQGEAYEQYF
clone size: many; CDR3 length: 22; J gene: TRBJ2-1; V gene: TRBV6-2/TRBV6-3; D gene: TRBD2; CDR3 DNA: TGTGCCAGCAGTTACCTGCACCGACAAGGATTGGTGCGGGAGGGAGGCTACAATGAGCAGTTCTTC; CDR3 protein: CASSYLHRQGLVREGGYNEQFF
clone size: many; CDR3 length: 16; J gene: TRBJ1-1; V gene: TRBV7-2; D gene: -; CDR3 DNA: TGTGCCAGCAGCTTACTTCCGACAGGAAAGAACACTGAAGCTTTCTTT; CDR3 protein: CASSLLPTGKNTEAFF
clone size: few; CDR3 length: 15; J gene: TRBJ1-1; V gene: TRBV27; D gene: -; CDR3 DNA: TGTGCCAGCCCTCGGGGATTTAGGGGGTACGCTGAAGCTTTCTTT; CDR3 protein: CASPRGFRGYAEAFF
clone size: -; CDR3 length: 15; J gene: TRBJ1-4; V gene: TRBV12-3/TRBV12-4; D gene: -; CDR3 DNA: TGTGCCAGCAGGCTTTCTTTGCGGCCTAATGAAAAACTGTTTTTT; CDR3 protein: CASRLSLRPNEKLFF
clone size: -; CDR3 length: 11; J gene: TRBJ1-1; V gene: TRBV2; D gene: -; CDR3 DNA: TGTGCCAGCAGTGTATCAGCTGAAGCTTTCTTT; CDR3 protein: CASSVSAEAFF
clone size: few; CDR3 length: 16; J gene: TRBJ2-3; V gene: TRBV5-1; D gene: TRBD1; CDR3 DNA: TGCGCCAGCAGCCAGGGACAGGCCCTACTCACAGATACGCAGTATTTT; CDR3 protein: CASSQGQALLTDTQYF